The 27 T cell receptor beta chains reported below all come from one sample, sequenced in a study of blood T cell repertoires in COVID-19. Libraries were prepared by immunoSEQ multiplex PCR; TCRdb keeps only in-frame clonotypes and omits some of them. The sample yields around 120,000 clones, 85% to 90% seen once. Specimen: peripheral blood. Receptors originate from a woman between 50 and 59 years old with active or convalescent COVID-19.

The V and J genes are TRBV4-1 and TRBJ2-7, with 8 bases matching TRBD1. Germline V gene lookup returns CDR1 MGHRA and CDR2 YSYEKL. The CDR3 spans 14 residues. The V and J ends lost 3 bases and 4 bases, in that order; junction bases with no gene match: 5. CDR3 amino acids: CASSHGQGPYEQYF. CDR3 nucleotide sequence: TGCGCCAGCAGCCACGGACAGGGACCTTACGAGCAGTACTTC.

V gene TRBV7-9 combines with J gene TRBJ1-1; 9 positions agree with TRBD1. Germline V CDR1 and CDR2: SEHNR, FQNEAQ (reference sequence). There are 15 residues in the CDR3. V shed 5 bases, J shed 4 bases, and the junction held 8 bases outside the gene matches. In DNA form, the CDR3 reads TGTGCCAGCAGCACTTGGACAGGGGAGTTCACTGAAGCTTTCTTT. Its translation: CASSTWTGEFTEAFF.

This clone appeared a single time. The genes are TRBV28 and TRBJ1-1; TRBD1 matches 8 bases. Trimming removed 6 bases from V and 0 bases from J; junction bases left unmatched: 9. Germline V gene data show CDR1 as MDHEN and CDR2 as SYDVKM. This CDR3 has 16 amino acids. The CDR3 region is CASSPTGTGMNTEAFF. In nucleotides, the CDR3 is TGTGCCAGCAGCCCAACCGGGACAGGCATGAACACTGAAGCTTTCTTT.

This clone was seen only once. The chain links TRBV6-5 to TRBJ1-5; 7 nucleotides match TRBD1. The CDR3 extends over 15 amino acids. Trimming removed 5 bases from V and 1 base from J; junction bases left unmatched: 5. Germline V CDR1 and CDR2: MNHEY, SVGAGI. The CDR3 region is CASSKTGVSNQPQHF. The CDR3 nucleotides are TGTGCCAGCAGTAAAACAGGGGTGAGCAATCAGCCCCAGCATTTT.

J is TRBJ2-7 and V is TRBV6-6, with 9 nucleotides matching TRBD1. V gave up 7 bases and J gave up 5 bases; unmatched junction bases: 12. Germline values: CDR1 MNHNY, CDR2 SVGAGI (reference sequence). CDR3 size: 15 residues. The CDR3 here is CASTPTGTGKHEQYF. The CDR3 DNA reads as TGTGCCAGCACTCCCACCGGGACAGGGAAACACGAGCAGTACTTC.

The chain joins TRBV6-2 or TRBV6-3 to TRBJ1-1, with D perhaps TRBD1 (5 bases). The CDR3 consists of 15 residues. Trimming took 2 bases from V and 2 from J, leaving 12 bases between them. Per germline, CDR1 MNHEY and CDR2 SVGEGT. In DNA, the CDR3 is TGTGCCAGCAGTTACGCAAGGGGCGGTAACACTGAAGCTTTCTTT. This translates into CASSYARGGNTEAFF.

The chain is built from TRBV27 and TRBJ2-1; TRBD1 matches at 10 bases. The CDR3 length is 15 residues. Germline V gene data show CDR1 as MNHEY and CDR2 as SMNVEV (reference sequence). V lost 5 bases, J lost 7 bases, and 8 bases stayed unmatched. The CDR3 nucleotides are TGTGCCAGCAGTACGAACCGGGGACAGGGGAATGAGCAGTTCTTC. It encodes CASSTNRGQGNEQFF.

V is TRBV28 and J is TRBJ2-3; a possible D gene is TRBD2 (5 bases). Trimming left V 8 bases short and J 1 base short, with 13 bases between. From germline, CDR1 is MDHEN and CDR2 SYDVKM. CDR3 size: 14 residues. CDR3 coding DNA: TGTGCCAGCGACGGCGCGGGTGGCACAGATACGCAGTATTTT. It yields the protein CASDGAGGTDTQYF.

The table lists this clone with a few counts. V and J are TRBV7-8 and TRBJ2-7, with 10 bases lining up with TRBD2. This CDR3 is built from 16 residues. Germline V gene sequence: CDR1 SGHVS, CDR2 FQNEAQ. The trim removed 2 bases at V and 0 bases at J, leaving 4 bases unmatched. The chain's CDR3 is CASSLRTSGYSYEQYF. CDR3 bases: TGTGCCAGCAGCTTACGGACTAGCGGTTACTCCTACGAGCAGTACTTC.

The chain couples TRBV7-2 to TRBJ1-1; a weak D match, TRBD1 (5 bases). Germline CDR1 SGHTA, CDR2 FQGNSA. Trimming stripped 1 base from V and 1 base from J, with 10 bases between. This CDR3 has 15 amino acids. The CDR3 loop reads CASSLVAGQNTEAFF. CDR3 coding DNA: TGTGCCAGCAGCTTAGTCGCGGGGCAGAACACTGAAGCTTTCTTT.

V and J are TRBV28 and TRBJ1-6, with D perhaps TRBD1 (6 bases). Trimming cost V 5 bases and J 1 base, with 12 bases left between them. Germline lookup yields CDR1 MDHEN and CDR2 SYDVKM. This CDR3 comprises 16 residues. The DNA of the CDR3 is TGTGCCAGCAGTCCCCTCCAGGGGTCCTATAATTCACCCCTCCACTTT. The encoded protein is CASSPLQGSYNSPLHF. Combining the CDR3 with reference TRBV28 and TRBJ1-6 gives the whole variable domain DVKVTQSSRYLVKRTGEKVFLECVQDMDHENMFWYRQDPGLGLRLIYFSYDVKMKEKGDIPEGYSVSREKKERFSLILESASTNQTSMYLCASSPLQGSYNSPLHFGNGTRLTVT.

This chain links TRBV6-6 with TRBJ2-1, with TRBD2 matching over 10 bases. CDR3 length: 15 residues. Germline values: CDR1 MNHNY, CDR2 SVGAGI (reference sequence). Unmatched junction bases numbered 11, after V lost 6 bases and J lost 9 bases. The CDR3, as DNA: TGTGCCAGCAGCCATGGGACAGCGGGGGGGGGTGAGCAGTTCTTC. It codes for CASSHGTAGGGEQFF.

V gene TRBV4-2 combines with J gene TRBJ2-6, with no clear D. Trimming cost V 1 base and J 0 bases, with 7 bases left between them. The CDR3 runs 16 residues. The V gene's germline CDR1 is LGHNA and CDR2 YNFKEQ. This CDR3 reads CASSQVWSSGANVLTF. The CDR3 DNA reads TGTGCCAGCAGCCAAGTTTGGAGCTCTGGGGCCAACGTCCTGACTTTC.

The CDR3 here is CASSGDRVGVQPQHF. As DNA, the CDR3 is TGTGCCAGCAGCGGAGACAGGGTAGGCGTCCAGCCCCAGCATTTT. This chain links TRBV2 with TRBJ1-5; 7 positions agree with TRBD1. The CDR3 runs to 15 residues. The V gene end was trimmed by 6 bases and the J gene end by 7 bases; junction bases not matched to a gene: 12. In germline, CDR1 is SNHLY, CDR2 FYNNEI.

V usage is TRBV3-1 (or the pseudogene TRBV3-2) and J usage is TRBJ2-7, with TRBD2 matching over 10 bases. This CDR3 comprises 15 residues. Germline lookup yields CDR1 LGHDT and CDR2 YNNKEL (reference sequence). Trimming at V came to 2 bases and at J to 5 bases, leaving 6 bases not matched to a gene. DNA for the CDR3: TGTGCCAGCAGCCAATTGTTCCTAGCGGGAGACGAGCAGTACTTC. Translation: CASSQLFLAGDEQYF.

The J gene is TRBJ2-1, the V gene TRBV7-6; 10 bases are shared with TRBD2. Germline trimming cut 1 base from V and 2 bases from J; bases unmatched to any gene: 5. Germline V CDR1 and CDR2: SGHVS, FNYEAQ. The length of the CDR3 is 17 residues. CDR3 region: CASSLEASGGPYNEQFF. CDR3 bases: TGTGCCAGCAGCTTAGAAGCTAGCGGGGGTCCCTACAATGAGCAGTTCTTC. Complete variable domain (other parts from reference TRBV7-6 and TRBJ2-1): GAGVSQSPRYKVTKRGQDVALRCDPISGHVSLYWYRQALGQGPEFLTYFNYEAQQDKSGLPNDRFSAERPEGSISTLTIQRTEQRDSAMYRCASSLEASGGPYNEQFFGPGTRLTVL.

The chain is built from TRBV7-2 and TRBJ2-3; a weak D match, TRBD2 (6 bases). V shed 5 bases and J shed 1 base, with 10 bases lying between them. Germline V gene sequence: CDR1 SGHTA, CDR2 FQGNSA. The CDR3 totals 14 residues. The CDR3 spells CASSPTRRTDTQYF. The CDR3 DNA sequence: TGTGCCAGCAGCCCGACTAGACGCACAGATACGCAGTATTTT.

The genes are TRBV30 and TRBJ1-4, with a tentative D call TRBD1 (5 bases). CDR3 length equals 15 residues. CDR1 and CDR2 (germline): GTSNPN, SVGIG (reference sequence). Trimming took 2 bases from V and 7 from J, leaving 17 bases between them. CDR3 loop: CAWSSRTRSREKLFF. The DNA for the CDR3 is TGTGCCTGGAGTTCCCGGACACGGTCCCGTGAAAAACTGTTTTTT.

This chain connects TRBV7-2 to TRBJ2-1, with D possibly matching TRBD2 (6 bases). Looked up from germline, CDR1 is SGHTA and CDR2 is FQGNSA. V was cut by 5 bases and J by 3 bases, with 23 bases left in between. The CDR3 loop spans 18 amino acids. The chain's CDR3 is CASSPPGRGVWGYNEQFF. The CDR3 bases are TGTGCCAGCAGCCCACCGGGGCGGGGAGTTTGGGGCTACAATGAGCAGTTCTTC.

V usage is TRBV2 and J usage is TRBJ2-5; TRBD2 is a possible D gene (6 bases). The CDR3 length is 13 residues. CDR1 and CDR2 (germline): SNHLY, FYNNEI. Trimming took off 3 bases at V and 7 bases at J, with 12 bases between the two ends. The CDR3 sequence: CASSDTSYTTQYF. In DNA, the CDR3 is TGTGCCAGCAGTGATACTAGCTATACGACCCAGTACTTC.

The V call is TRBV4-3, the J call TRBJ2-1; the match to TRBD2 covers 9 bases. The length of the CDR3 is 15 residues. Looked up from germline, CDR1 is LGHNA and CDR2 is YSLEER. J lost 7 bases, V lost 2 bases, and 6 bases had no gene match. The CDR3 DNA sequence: TGCGCCAGCAGCCAACTTAGCGGGAGTGGGAATGAGCAGTTCTTC. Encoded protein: CASSQLSGSGNEQFF.

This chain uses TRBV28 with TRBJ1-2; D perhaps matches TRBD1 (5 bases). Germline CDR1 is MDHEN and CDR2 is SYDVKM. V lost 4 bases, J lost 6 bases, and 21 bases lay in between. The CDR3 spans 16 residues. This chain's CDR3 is CASSSPRPGVKDGYTF. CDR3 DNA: TGTGCCAGCAGTTCGCCCCGCCCGGGGGTAAAGGATGGCTACACCTTC.

The CDR3 DNA reads as TGTGCCAGCAGCTCATTCGGTTATAGCTCCTACAATGAGCAGTTCTTC. Its protein is CASSSFGYSSYNEQFF. The rearrangement joins TRBV11-2 to TRBJ2-1; no clear D gene. V dropped 4 bases and J dropped 0 bases, with 13 bases sitting between them. The CDR3 is 16 residues long. Germline V gene sequence: CDR1 SGHAT, CDR2 FQNNGV. Full variable domain (outside the CDR3, taken from reference TRBV11-2 and TRBJ2-1): EAGVAQSPRYKIIEKRQSVAFWCNPISGHATLYWYQQILGQGPKLLIQFQNNGVVDDSQLPKDRFSAERLKGVDSTLKIQPAKLEDSAVYLCASSSFGYSSYNEQFFGPGTRLTVL.

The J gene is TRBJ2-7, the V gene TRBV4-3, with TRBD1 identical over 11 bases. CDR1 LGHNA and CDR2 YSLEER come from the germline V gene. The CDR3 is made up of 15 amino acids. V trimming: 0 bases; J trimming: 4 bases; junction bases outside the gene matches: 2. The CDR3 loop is CASSQDWDRGYEQYF. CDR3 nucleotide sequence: TGCGCCAGCAGCCAAGATTGGGACAGGGGGTACGAGCAGTACTTC.

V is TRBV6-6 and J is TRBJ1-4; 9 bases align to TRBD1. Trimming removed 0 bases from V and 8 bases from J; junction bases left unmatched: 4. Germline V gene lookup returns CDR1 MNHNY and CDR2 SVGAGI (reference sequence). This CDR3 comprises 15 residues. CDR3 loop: CASSYSDRGMEKLFF. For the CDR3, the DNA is TGTGCCAGCAGTTACTCGGACAGGGGCATGGAAAAACTGTTTTTT.

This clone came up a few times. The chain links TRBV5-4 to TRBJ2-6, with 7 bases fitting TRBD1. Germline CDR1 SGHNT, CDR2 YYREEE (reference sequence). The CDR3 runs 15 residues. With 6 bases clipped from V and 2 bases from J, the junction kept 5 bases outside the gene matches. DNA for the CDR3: TGTGCCAGCACCAAGCAGGGGGCTGGGGCCAACGTCCTGACTTTC. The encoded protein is CASTKQGAGANVLTF.

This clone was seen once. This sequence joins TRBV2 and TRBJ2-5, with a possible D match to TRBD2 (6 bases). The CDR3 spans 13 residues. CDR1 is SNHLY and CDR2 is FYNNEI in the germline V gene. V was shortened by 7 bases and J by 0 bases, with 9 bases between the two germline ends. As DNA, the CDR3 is TGTGCCAGCATGGGACTCGACCAAGAGACCCAGTACTTC. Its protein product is CASMGLDQETQYF.